This is a list of T cell receptor beta chains from one sample in a study of human thymus T cells. Clones were read by immunoSEQ multiplex PCR, and TCRdb kept only the in-frame ones, dropping some. The sample shows approximately 70,000 clones, 85% to 95% of them seen only once. Input material: thymus tissue. Receptors originate from a girl under three years old with a congenital heart defect but otherwise immunologically healthy. Each CDR3 is given with its conserved first and last residue. A D gene is named only where the DNA matches it firmly. Expanded clones get a size class; other rows say once, few or many, or leave the size out.

D gene: TRBD2; clone size: -; V gene: TRBV7-6; J gene: TRBJ2-7; CDR3 DNA: TGTGCCAGCAGCTTAGGGGGGACTAGTTCCTACGAGCAGTACTTC; CDR3 protein: CASSLGGTSSYEQYF
D gene: -; clone size: -; V gene: TRBV30; J gene: TRBJ1-1; CDR3 DNA: TGTGCCTTCCTCGGCACCCGAAGCCCTAACACTGAAGCTTTCTTT; CDR3 protein: CAFLGTRSPNTEAFF
D gene: -; clone size: -; V gene: TRBV30; J gene: TRBJ1-3; CDR3 DNA: TGTGCCTGGAGGAGGGGGTTATTCTCGGATAGAGGAAACACCATATATTTT; CDR3 protein: CAWRRGLFSDRGNTIYF
D gene: TRBD2; clone size: -; V gene: TRBV28; J gene: TRBJ2-5; CDR3 DNA: TGTGCCAGCAGTTTAGAGGTAGCGGGAGGAGGGGAAGAGACCCAGTACTTC; CDR3 protein: CASSLEVAGGGEETQYF
D gene: TRBD2; clone size: -; V gene: TRBV7-9; J gene: TRBJ2-1; CDR3 DNA: TGTGCCAGCAGCTTACATGCGGGAGGTAGGGAAAATGAGCAGTTCTTC; CDR3 protein: CASSLHAGGRENEQFF
D gene: TRBD1; clone size: -; V gene: TRBV19; J gene: TRBJ2-7; CDR3 DNA: TGTGCCAGTAGTATAGGGACAGGGCGGTACGAGCAGTACTTC; CDR3 protein: CASSIGTGRYEQYF
D gene: -; clone size: -; V gene: TRBV7-9; J gene: TRBJ2-2; CDR3 DNA: TGTGCCAGCAGCTTTGGTGATGCGCCGGGGCATTGGCGGGGCGGGGAGCTGTTTTTT; CDR3 protein: CASSFGDAPGHWRGGELFF
D gene: TRBD1; clone size: few; V gene: TRBV7-9; J gene: TRBJ2-7; CDR3 DNA: TGTGCCAGCAGGCTGAGGACAGGGAACGAGCAGTACTTC; CDR3 protein: CASRLRTGNEQYF
D gene: -; clone size: -; V gene: TRBV4-2; J gene: TRBJ2-2; CDR3 DNA: TGTGCCAGCAGCCCTCGGGTGGGGCAGACAGTATACTGGAACACCGGGGAGCTGTTTTTT; CDR3 protein: CASSPRVGQTVYWNTGELFF
D gene: -; clone size: once; V gene: TRBV27; J gene: TRBJ1-1; CDR3 DNA: TGTGCCAGCAGTTTAGGGGCACCCGGACCCACTGAAGCTTTCTTT; CDR3 protein: CASSLGAPGPTEAFF
D gene: -; clone size: -; V gene: TRBV25-1; J gene: TRBJ1-4; CDR3 DNA: TGTGCCAGCAGTGAAAGGGCAAGGGGAGATAATGAAAAACTGTTTTTT; CDR3 protein: CASSERARGDNEKLFF
D gene: TRBD2; clone size: -; V gene: TRBV4-2; J gene: TRBJ2-3; CDR3 DNA: TGTGCCAGCAGCCATCGGACTAGCGGGAGTACAGATACGCAGTATTTT; CDR3 protein: CASSHRTSGSTDTQYF
D gene: TRBD1; clone size: -; V gene: TRBV4-1; J gene: TRBJ1-4; CDR3 DNA: TGCGCCAGCAGACCCATCAAGGACAGGAGAAGCGAAAAACTGTTTTTT; CDR3 protein: CASRPIKDRRSEKLFF
D gene: -; clone size: -; V gene: TRBV6-5; J gene: TRBJ1-2; CDR3 DNA: TGTGCCAGCAGCCCAGAGTACCAGTTACATGGCTACACCTTC; CDR3 protein: CASSPEYQLHGYTF
D gene: -; clone size: -; V gene: TRBV14; J gene: TRBJ2-3; CDR3 DNA: TGTGCCAGCAGCCAAGTATGGACAGATACGCAGTATTTT; CDR3 protein: CASSQVWTDTQYF
D gene: TRBD1; clone size: -; V gene: TRBV7-9; J gene: TRBJ1-2; CDR3 DNA: TGTGCCAGCAGCTTAGCGCAGGGACAGGGGAATAATAACTATGGCTACACCTTC; CDR3 protein: CASSLAQGQGNNNYGYTF
D gene: -; clone size: -; V gene: TRBV6-1; J gene: TRBJ2-4; CDR3 DNA: TGTGCCAGCAGTGAGACAACCCTAAACATTCAGTACTTC; CDR3 protein: CASSETTLNIQYF
D gene: TRBD2; clone size: -; V gene: TRBV19; J gene: TRBJ2-2; CDR3 DNA: TGTGCCAGTATTGGGAAAGCGGGAGTTTTGGACACCGGGGAGCTGTTTTTT; CDR3 protein: CASIGKAGVLDTGELFF
D gene: -; clone size: -; V gene: TRBV28; J gene: TRBJ1-1; CDR3 DNA: TGTGCCAGCAGTTTTCCCGACACCATGAACACTGAAGCTTTCTTT; CDR3 protein: CASSFPDTMNTEAFF
D gene: TRBD1; clone size: -; V gene: TRBV25-1; J gene: TRBJ2-1; CDR3 DNA: TGTGCCAGCAGTGAATCTCCAGGGGGTAAGGGGCAGTTCTTC; CDR3 protein: CASSESPGGKGQFF